The rows below give T cell receptor beta chains drawn from one sample of a study of T cells after yellow fever vaccination. One entry per CDR3 protein results from TCRdb running MiXCR on the 5' RACE reads. The table includes over 130,000 distinct CDR3 sequences, about 8% detected once. Source: CD4+ T cells sorted from PBMCs, taken 5 days after the yellow fever booster vaccination. These receptors were obtained from a man aged 25 to 40 who received the YFV17D yellow fever vaccine. Both conserved end residues are part of each CDR3. Fields, in order: clone size, V gene, D gene, J gene, CDR3 protein, CDR3 DNA. A D gene is named only where the DNA matches it firmly. Part of the rows lack a size; the others show once, few, many or a class for expanded clones.

many	TRBV5-4	TRBD2	TRBJ2-5	CASSGTSFETQYF	TGTGCCAGCAGCGGGACTAGCTTTGAGACCCAGTACTTC
few	TRBV29-1	NA	TRBJ1-1	CSVVRVPNTEAFF	TGCAGCGTTGTTCGGGTTCCGAACACTGAAGCTTTCTTT
many	TRBV2	NA	TRBJ2-5	CASSEYKVQETQYF	TGTGCCAGCAGTGAATACAAGGTCCAAGAGACCCAGTACTTC
many	TRBV6-5	NA	TRBJ2-1	CASNPTGLYNEQFF	TGTGCCAGCAACCCGACAGGCCTTTACAATGAGCAGTTCTTC
NA	TRBV7-2	NA	TRBJ2-5	CASRFLGLMETQYF	TGTGCCAGCAGGTTCCTAGGCCTAATGGAGACCCAGTACTTC
NA	TRBV7-2	TRBD2	TRBJ2-7	CASSLGLAGNYYEQYF	TGTGCCAGCAGCTTAGGACTAGCGGGAAACTACTACGAGCAGTACTTC
few	TRBV28	NA	TRBJ2-7	CASSPSLYEQYF	TGTGCCAGCTCCCCTTCCCTCTACGAGCAGTACTTC
many	TRBV4-2	TRBD2	TRBJ2-1	CASSPSPGLAYEQFF	TGTGCCAGCAGTCCAAGTCCAGGACTAGCTTATGAGCAGTTCTTC
many	TRBV20-1	TRBD2	TRBJ2-1	CSARDLLAGRSNEQFF	TGCAGTGCTAGAGATCTCTTAGCGGGACGGTCCAATGAGCAGTTCTTC
many	TRBV5-1	TRBD1	TRBJ2-7	CASSQSGQGGSYEQYF	TGCGCCAGCAGCCAGTCCGGACAGGGGGGGTCCTACGAGCAGTACTTC
NA	TRBV20-1	NA	TRBJ2-3	CSAPGNRGPFATDTQYF	TGCAGTGCACCGGGAAACCGGGGGCCATTCGCCACAGATACGCAGTATTTT
many	TRBV12-3/TRBV12-4	TRBD2	TRBJ2-7	CASGRASGSYEQYF	TGTGCCAGCGGTCGGGCTAGCGGGAGTTACGAGCAGTACTTC
many	TRBV12-3/TRBV12-4	TRBD2	TRBJ2-7	CASSLAGVHEQYF	TGTGCCAGCAGTTTGGCGGGGGTCCACGAGCAGTACTTC
NA	TRBV5-1	TRBD2	TRBJ2-1	CASSLGPEAGDTNEQFF	TGCGCCAGCAGCTTGGGCCCTGAAGCGGGAGATACTAATGAGCAGTTCTTC
many	TRBV5-1	NA	TRBJ2-2	CASSLSYTGELFF	TGCGCCAGCAGCTTGTCATACACCGGGGAGCTGTTTTTT